Each of the 22 T cell receptor beta chains below was sequenced from the same sample in a study of control samples from healthy donors and cancer patients. Only in-frame clones appear in the TCRdb table, and some are missing; sequencing was by immunoSEQ multiplex PCR. The table records 70,000 to 90,000 clones, 94% of them present only once. Sequencing input: blood. These receptor sequences come from a woman in her 40s in good health.

The V call is TRBV5-1, the J call TRBJ1-6; weak D call: TRBD1 (5 bases). From germline, CDR1 is SGHRS and CDR2 YFSETQ. The germline V and J ends were trimmed by 0 bases and 6 bases, with 10 bases remaining between them. The CDR3 is made up of 15 amino acids. This CDR3 reads CASSLDPGSNSPLHF. CDR3 coding DNA: TGCGCCAGCAGCTTGGACCCAGGGAGTAATTCACCCCTCCACTTT.

The chain carries TRBV24-1 and TRBJ2-7; D is perhaps TRBD1 (6 bases). Germline V gene data show CDR1 as KGHDR and CDR2 as SFDVKD. The ends were cut back, 3 bases at V and 5 bases at J, with 13 bases in the middle. The CDR3 is made up of 14 amino acids. This CDR3 reads CATSDGGHLDEQYF. CDR3 DNA sequence: TGTGCCACCAGTGATGGGGGACATCTGGACGAGCAGTACTTC.

This clone appeared a few times. The chain combines TRBV2 with TRBJ1-2, with 7 positions matching TRBD1. The CDR3 is made up of 15 amino acids. Germline V CDR1 and CDR2: SNHLY, FYNNEI. Germline trimming cut 7 bases from V and 8 bases from J; bases unmatched to any gene: 16. The CDR3 coding sequence is TGTGCCAGCACCCAGGACGAAGGGGGCGCGAAGGGCTACACCTTC. Its protein product is CASTQDEGGAKGYTF.

V and J are TRBV9 and TRBJ2-2; D possibly corresponds to TRBD2 (5 bases). Trimming removed 4 bases at V and 6 bases at J, with 16 bases between. CDR1 is SGDLS, CDR2 YYNGEE, per germline. The CDR3 extends over 15 amino acids. For the CDR3, the DNA is TGTGCCAGCAGCTTATCTAGCACGGAGGCCGGGGAGCTGTTTTTT. Protein: CASSLSSTEAGELFF. Complete variable domain (other parts from reference TRBV9 and TRBJ2-2): DSGVTQTPKHLITATGQRVTLRCSPRSGDLSVYWYQQSLDQGLQFLIQYYNGEERAKGNILERFSAQQFPDLHSELNLSSLELGDSALYFCASSLSSTEAGELFFGEGSRLTVL.

This sequence joins TRBV5-1 and TRBJ1-3; D gene unclear. Matching the DNA end better, TRBJ2-2 makes the J call doubtful. The CDR3 is made up of 12 amino acids. Germline V gene data show CDR1 as SGHRS and CDR2 as YFSETQ. In nucleotides, the CDR3 is TGCGCCAGCAGCATGAACACCGGGGAGCTGTTTTTT. Its translation: CASSMNTGELFF.

The rearrangement links TRBV11-3 to TRBJ2-2; possibly TRBD1 or TRBD2 for D (5 bases each). V lost 8 bases to trimming and J lost 5 bases, with 18 bases between them. Germline V gene data show CDR1 as SGHNT and CDR2 as YENEEA. The CDR3 totals 15 residues. This chain's CDR3 is CASSPSRGATGELFF. As DNA, the CDR3 is TGTGCCAGCTCCCCTTCTCGAGGGGCTACCGGGGAGCTGTTTTTT. Together with reference TRBV11-3 and TRBJ2-2, the CDR3 gives the full variable domain: EAGVVQSPRYKIIEKKQPVAFWCNPISGHNTLYWYLQNLGQGPELLIRYENEEAVDDSQLPKDRFSAERLKGVDSTLKIQPAELGDSAVYLCASSPSRGATGELFFGEGSRLTVL.

The rearrangement joins TRBV3-1 (or the pseudogene TRBV3-2) to TRBJ1-3; 8 nucleotides agree with TRBD1. Trimming removed 3 bases from V and 0 bases from J; junction bases left unmatched: 10. This CDR3 comprises 18 residues. Germline V lookup: CDR1 LGHDT, CDR2 YNNKEL (reference sequence). CDR3 in DNA: TGTGCCAGCAGCCATGAGGGGGACAGGAGATACTCTGGAAACACCATATATTTT. The encoded protein is CASSHEGDRRYSGNTIYF.

The rearrangement joins TRBV7-9 to TRBJ2-7, with 9 bases matching TRBD2. The CDR3 totals 18 residues. Germline-derived CDR1 and CDR2 are SEHNR and FQNEAQ (reference sequence). V lost 2 bases to trimming and J lost 4 bases; unmatched junction nucleotides: 15. This CDR3 reads CASSLSGLANTSPYEQYF. The CDR3 nucleotides read TGTGCCAGCAGCTTATCGGGACTAGCAAACACTAGCCCGTACGAGCAGTACTTC.

The chain uses TRBV7-8 and TRBJ1-4; D is unresolved. The V gene's germline CDR1 is SGHVS and CDR2 FQNEAQ. CDR3 length: 15 amino acids. V was cut by 5 bases and J by 8 bases, with 18 bases left in between. The CDR3 sequence is CASSEGIGRREKLFF. Here the CDR3 DNA reads TGTGCCAGCAGCGAAGGAATAGGGCGGAGAGAAAAACTGTTTTTT.

The rearrangement links TRBV12-5 to TRBJ2-1; 8 positions agree with TRBD1. This CDR3 has 23 amino acids. V dropped 5 bases and J dropped 6; count of bases not matched to a gene: 33. CDR1 LGHNT and CDR2 FRNRAP come from the germline V gene. The CDR3 is CASGPTGTGVARGPGFVTNEQFF. Here the CDR3 DNA reads TGTGCTAGTGGTCCCACCGGGACAGGTGTAGCCCGGGGACCGGGATTCGTGACCAATGAGCAGTTCTTC.

The chain couples TRBV19 to TRBJ2-7; possible D gene TRBD1, 5 bases. Germline V CDR1 and CDR2: LNHDA, SQIVND (reference sequence). CDR3 size: 15 residues. Trimming took off 5 bases at V and 3 bases at J, with 17 bases between the two ends. In DNA form, the CDR3 reads TGTGCCAGTAGTCCCGGTACAGGCGTATACTACGAGCAGTACTTC. It codes for CASSPGTGVYYEQYF.

The chain links TRBV5-1 to TRBJ1-1; D is unresolved. V lost 0 bases and J 5 bases, leaving 8 bases between the germline ends. Germline lookup yields CDR1 SGHRS and CDR2 YFSETQ. The CDR3 has 13 amino acids. In nucleotides, the CDR3 is TGCGCCAGCAGCTTGGGGGGAGCGACTGAAGCTTTCTTT. Residues: CASSLGGATEAFF.

Worth noting for this clone: The limits of the CDR3 on the DNA are not certain, so only TCRdb's listed CDR3 is given. The gene calls are TRBV3-1 (or the pseudogene TRBV3-2) and TRBJ2-7. The germline gives CDR1 LGHDT, CDR2 YNNKEL (reference sequence). The CDR3 contains 15 residues when both ends are counted. The CDR3 spells CASSQIRAREHEQYF.

This chain joins TRBV19 and TRBJ2-1; 10 bases map to TRBD1. V lost 3 bases, J lost 7 bases, and 6 bases stayed unmatched. Germline-derived CDR1 and CDR2 are LNHDA and SQIVND (reference sequence). The CDR3 is made up of 15 amino acids. The CDR3: CASSMTGGAGNEQFF. The DNA for the CDR3 is TGTGCCAGTAGTATGACAGGGGGCGCGGGAAATGAGCAGTTCTTC.

V is TRBV4-3 and J is TRBJ1-1; no firm D call. The V gene's germline CDR1 is LGHNA and CDR2 YSLEER. The CDR3 extends over 15 amino acids. Trimming stripped 3 bases from V and 4 bases from J, with 15 bases between. The CDR3 reads CASSQLMSGSTEAFF. DNA for the CDR3: TGCGCCAGCAGCCAGTTAATGAGCGGTTCCACTGAAGCTTTCTTT.

V is TRBV9 and J is TRBJ2-3, with D hard to call. CDR3 size: 14 residues. V lost 0 bases, J lost 0 bases, and 5 bases lay in between. Germline lookup yields CDR1 SGDLS and CDR2 YYNGEE. CDR3 amino acids: CASSVEGSTDTQYF. As DNA, the CDR3 is TGTGCCAGCAGCGTAGAAGGAAGCACAGATACGCAGTATTTT. The complete variable domain, with remaining parts taken from reference TRBV9 and TRBJ2-3, reads DSGVTQTPKHLITATGQRVTLRCSPRSGDLSVYWYQQSLDQGLQFLIQYYNGEERAKGNILERFSAQQFPDLHSELNLSSLELGDSALYFCASSVEGSTDTQYFGPGTRLTVL.

This clone came up once. V gene TRBV5-1 combines with J gene TRBJ2-3; 7 nucleotides align to TRBD1. Unmatched junction bases numbered 6, after V lost 4 bases and J lost 4 bases. This CDR3 has 14 residues. CDR1 is SGHRS and CDR2 is YFSETQ in the germline V gene. CDR3 sequence: CASSTDRESDTQYF. CDR3 in DNA: TGCGCCAGCAGCACCGACAGGGAGTCAGATACGCAGTATTTT.

The chain combines TRBV5-1 with TRBJ2-7; D perhaps matches TRBD1 (6 bases). The CDR3 consists of 15 residues. CDR1 is SGHRS, CDR2 YFSETQ, per germline. Trimming removed 3 bases from V and 4 bases from J, with 17 bases in between. In DNA form, the CDR3 reads TGCGCCAGCAGCTGGGCCCTGGGACACCAGTACGAGCAGTACTTC. Its protein product is CASSWALGHQYEQYF.

V gene TRBV6-2 or TRBV6-3 combines with J gene TRBJ1-5, with a weak D call TRBD1 (6 bases). Germline CDR1 and CDR2: MNHEY and SVGEGT. This CDR3 contains 16 residues. Trimming stripped 6 bases from V and 0 bases from J, with 15 bases between. CDR3 in DNA: TGTGCCAGCAGCCAAGGAACAGGGTATAGCAATCAGCCCCAGCATTTT. Its protein product is CASSQGTGYSNQPQHF.

This clone was seen only once. This chain uses TRBV7-2 with TRBJ1-5; possible D gene TRBD1, 6 bases. This CDR3 region has 15 residues. Germline V gene data show CDR1 as SGHTA and CDR2 as FQGNSA. Trimming pared 5 bases from V and 0 bases from J, leaving 11 bases between. The CDR3 nucleotides are TGTGCCAGCAGCCCTACAGGGTTTAGCAATCAGCCCCAGCATTTT. This encodes CASSPTGFSNQPQHF.

The chain joins TRBV5-4 to TRBJ2-1; D is perhaps TRBD2 (6 bases). With 0 bases removed from V and 9 bases from J, the gap between germline ends came to 16 bases. CDR1 is SGHNT, CDR2 YYREEE, per germline (reference sequence). The CDR3 covers 15 residues. CDR3 amino acids: CASSLGLTSPGEQFF. CDR3 in DNA: TGTGCCAGCAGCTTGGGCCTAACTAGCCCCGGTGAGCAGTTCTTC.

This chain connects TRBV3-1 (or the pseudogene TRBV3-2) to TRBJ1-1, with TRBD1 matching over 8 bases. V lost 5 bases to trimming and J lost 10 bases; unmatched junction nucleotides: 9. Germline CDR1 and CDR2: LGHDT and YNNKEL (reference sequence). CDR3 length: 13 amino acids. The CDR3: CASSYRGEGVAFF. The CDR3 nucleotides read TGTGCCAGCAGCTACAGGGGGGAAGGGGTAGCTTTCTTT.